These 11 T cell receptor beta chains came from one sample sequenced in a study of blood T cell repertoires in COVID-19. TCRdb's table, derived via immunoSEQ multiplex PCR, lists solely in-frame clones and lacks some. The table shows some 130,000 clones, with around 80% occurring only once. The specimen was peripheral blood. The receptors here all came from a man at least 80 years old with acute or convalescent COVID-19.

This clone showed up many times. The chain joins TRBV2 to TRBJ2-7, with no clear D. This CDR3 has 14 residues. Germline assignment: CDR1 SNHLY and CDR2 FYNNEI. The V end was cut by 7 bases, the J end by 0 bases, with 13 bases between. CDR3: CASTVGSLSYEQYF. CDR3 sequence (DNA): TGTGCCAGCACCGTGGGCAGCCTCTCCTACGAGCAGTACTTC.

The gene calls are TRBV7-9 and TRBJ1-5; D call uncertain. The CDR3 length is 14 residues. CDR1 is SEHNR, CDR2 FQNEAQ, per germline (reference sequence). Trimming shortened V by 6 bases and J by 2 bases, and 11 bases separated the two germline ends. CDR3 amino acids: CASSQTGGNQPQHF. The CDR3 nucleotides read TGTGCCAGCAGTCAGACTGGCGGCAATCAGCCCCAGCATTTT.

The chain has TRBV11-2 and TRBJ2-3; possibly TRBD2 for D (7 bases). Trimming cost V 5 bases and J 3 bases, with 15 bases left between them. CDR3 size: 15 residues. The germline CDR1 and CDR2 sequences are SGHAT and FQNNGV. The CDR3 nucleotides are TGTGCCAGCAGCCCGGGGGGCCTGGTTACAGATACGCAGTATTTT. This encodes CASSPGGLVTDTQYF.

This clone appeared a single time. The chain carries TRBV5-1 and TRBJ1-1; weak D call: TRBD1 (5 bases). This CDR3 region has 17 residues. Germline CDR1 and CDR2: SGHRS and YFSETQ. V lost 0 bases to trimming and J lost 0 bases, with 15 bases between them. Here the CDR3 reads CASSLGKGNYMNTEAFF. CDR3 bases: TGCGCCAGCAGCTTGGGCAAGGGGAACTACATGAACACTGAAGCTTTCTTT. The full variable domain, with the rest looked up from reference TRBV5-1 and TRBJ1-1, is KAGVTQTPRYLIKTRGQQVTLSCSPISGHRSVSWYQQTPGQGLQFLFEYFSETQRNKGNFPGRFSGRQFSNSRSEMNVSTLELGDSALYLCASSLGKGNYMNTEAFFGQGTRLTVV.

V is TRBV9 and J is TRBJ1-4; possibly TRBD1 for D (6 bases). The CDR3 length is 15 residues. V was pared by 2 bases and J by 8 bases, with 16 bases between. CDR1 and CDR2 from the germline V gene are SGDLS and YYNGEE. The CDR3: CASSVGTPVPEKLFF. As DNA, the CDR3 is TGTGCCAGCAGCGTCGGGACACCCGTACCAGAAAAACTGTTTTTT.

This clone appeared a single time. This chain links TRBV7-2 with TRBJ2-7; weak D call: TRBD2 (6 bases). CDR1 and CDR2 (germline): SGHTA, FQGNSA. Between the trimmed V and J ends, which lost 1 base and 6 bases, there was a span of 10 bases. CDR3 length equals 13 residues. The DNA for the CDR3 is TGTGCCAGCAGCTTAGGGGGGACTGGCGAGCAGTACTTC. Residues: CASSLGGTGEQYF.

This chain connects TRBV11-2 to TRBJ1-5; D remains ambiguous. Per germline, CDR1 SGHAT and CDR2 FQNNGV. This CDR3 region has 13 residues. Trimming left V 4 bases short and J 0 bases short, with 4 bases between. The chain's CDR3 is CASSSYSNQPQHF. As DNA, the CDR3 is TGTGCCAGCAGCTCCTATAGCAATCAGCCCCAGCATTTT.

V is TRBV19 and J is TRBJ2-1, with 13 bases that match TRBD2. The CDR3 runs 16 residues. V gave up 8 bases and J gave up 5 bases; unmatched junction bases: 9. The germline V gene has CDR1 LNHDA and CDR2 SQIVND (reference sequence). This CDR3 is CASGLAGALRDNEQFF. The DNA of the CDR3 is TGTGCCAGTGGACTAGCGGGGGCCCTACGGGACAATGAGCAGTTCTTC.

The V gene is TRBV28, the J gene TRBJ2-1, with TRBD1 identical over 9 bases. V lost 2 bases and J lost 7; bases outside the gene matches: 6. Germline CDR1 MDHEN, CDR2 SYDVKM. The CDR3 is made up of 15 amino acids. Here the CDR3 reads CASSLRGQGWNEQFF. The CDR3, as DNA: TGTGCCAGCAGTTTAAGGGGACAGGGTTGGAATGAGCAGTTCTTC.

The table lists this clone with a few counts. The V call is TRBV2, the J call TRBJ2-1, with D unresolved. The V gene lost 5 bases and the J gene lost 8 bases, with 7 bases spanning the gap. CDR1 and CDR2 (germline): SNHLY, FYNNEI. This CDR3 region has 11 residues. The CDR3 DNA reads TGTGCCAGCAGTCCTCTAGATGAGCAGTTCTTC. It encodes CASSPLDEQFF.

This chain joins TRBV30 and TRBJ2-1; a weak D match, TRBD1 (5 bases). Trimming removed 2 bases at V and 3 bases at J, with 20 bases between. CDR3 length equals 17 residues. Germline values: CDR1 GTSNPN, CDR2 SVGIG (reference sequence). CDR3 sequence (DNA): TGTGCCTGGAGTTGGTCTTTTGGGCAGGGTAACTACAATGAGCAGTTCTTC. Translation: CAWSWSFGQGNYNEQFF.